Following are 9 T cell receptor beta chains from one sample sequenced in a study of CD8 T cells in ankylosing spondylitis. TCRdb redid the calling of the 5' RACE reads with MiXCR, one entry per CDR3 protein. This table holds tens of thousands of distinct CDR3 sequences, 4.5% to 6% found once. The sequenced material came from blood, either unsorted or a sorted T cell fraction (not recorded which). These receptor sequences come from a male donor with ankylosing spondylitis or in good health (not recorded which).

This clonotype was recorded many times. The chain combines TRBV4-3 with TRBJ2-1; 10 bases match TRBD2. V was pared by 4 bases and J by 8 bases, with 8 bases of the junction left unmatched. The germline gives CDR1 LGHNA, CDR2 YSLEER. There are 15 residues in the CDR3. The CDR3 DNA reads as TGCGCCAGCAGCCCGGGGTCTAGCGGGGGTTATGAGCAGTTCTTC. Encoded protein: CASSPGSSGGYEQFF.

In this sample, this clonotype turned up many times. The chain carries TRBV12-3 or TRBV12-4 and TRBJ1-5; no firm D call. This CDR3 is built from 14 residues. Trimming shortened V by 6 bases and J by 2 bases, and 11 bases separated the two germline ends. The CDR3, as DNA: TGTGCCAGCAGCTTCTCTGGGGGCAATCAGCCCCAGCATTTT. It codes for CASSFSGGNQPQHF.

This clonotype was counted many times. V and J are TRBV19 and TRBJ1-1; unclear D gene. The ends were cut back, 3 bases at V and 5 bases at J, with 10 bases in the middle. CDR1 is LNHDA and CDR2 is SQIVND in the germline V gene (reference sequence). The CDR3 is made up of 13 amino acids. This CDR3 reads CASSIVQSTEAFF. CDR3 nucleotides: TGTGCCAGTAGTATTGTTCAGAGTACTGAAGCTTTCTTT.

This clonotype was detected ten times or more. The chain has TRBV18 and TRBJ1-5; tentative D call: TRBD1 (6 bases). Germline V gives CDR1 KGHSH, CDR2 LQKENI. V was shortened by 3 bases and J by 0 bases, with 12 bases between the two germline ends. The CDR3 runs 16 residues. The CDR3 DNA is TGTGCCAGCTCACCCGGACAGATACATAGCAATCAGCCCCAGCATTTT. Protein: CASSPGQIHSNQPQHF.

This clonotype was seen many times. The V gene is TRBV12-3 or TRBV12-4, the J gene TRBJ2-3; TRBD2 matches at 8 bases. Trimming cost V 8 bases and J 4 bases; bases outside gene matches: 8. The CDR3 extends over 14 amino acids. CDR3: CASGGGRFPDTQYF. CDR3 coding DNA: TGTGCCAGCGGGGGCGGGAGGTTCCCAGATACGCAGTATTTT.

This clonotype appeared many times. This chain links TRBV6-2 or TRBV6-3 with TRBJ2-7; 7 positions match TRBD2. Germline loops: CDR1 MNHEY, CDR2 SVGEGT. The J segment lost 6 bases and the V segment lost 4 bases, leaving 3 bases of the junction unmatched. CDR3 length: 12 amino acids. For the CDR3, the DNA is TGTGCCAGCAGTTCGGGAGGCCTCGAGCAGTACTTC. Translated: CASSSGGLEQYF.

This clonotype has at least ten counts. The chain couples TRBV6-5 to TRBJ1-4, with D unresolved. The germline V gene has CDR1 MNHEY and CDR2 SVGAGI. V was trimmed by 6 bases and J by 8 bases, leaving 10 bases between them. CDR3 length: 12 residues. CDR3 nucleotide sequence: TGTGCCAGCAGGGGGATTTTCGAAAAACTGTTTTTT. Protein: CASRGIFEKLFF.

By share, this clonotype counts as medium-sized (0.01 to 0.1%). The chain employs TRBV29-1 and TRBJ2-1; 7 bases match TRBD2. The CDR3 totals 13 residues. Trimming cost V 2 bases and J 10 bases; bases outside gene matches: 8. CDR1 and CDR2 (germline): SQVTM, ANQGSEA. CDR3 amino acids: CSVEPTREGEQFF. The CDR3 nucleotides are TGCAGCGTTGAACCTACCAGGGAGGGCGAGCAGTTCTTC.

As concerns this clonotype: A much larger clone sits a single nucleotide away, making a read error possible. The chain is built from TRBV28 and TRBJ1-1; D unresolved. This CDR3 is built from 11 residues. V gave up 8 bases and J gave up 5 bases, with 9 bases separating them. The germline V gene has CDR1 MDHEN and CDR2 SYDVKM. The DNA for the CDR3 is TGTGCCAGCCACACAGTAACTGAAGCTTTCTTT. Translating gives CASHTVTEAFF.